This T cell receptor (beta chain) came from a study of lymphopenia after photon versus proton radiotherapy. Study observations and caveats: Post-nadir diversity loss with photons came from oligoclonal expansion, particularly CD8+ Temra cells.

V was pared by 6 bases and J by 4 bases, with 13 bases between. The germline CDR1 and CDR2 sequences are LNHDA and SQIVND (reference sequence). The CDR3 length is 13 residues. As to this clone: The antigen remains undetermined.

The protocol was immunoSEQ multiplex PCR, while the TCRdb copy is restricted to in-frame clones and leaves out a portion. The sample has 65,000 to 90,000 clones; about 90% are singletons. The sequence was obtained from a middle-aged woman with cholangiocarcinoma. Sequences were derived from peripheral blood, sampled from a patient treated with photon-based radiotherapy. V and J are TRBV19 and TRBJ2-7; tentatively, D is TRBD1 (6 bases). The CDR3, as DNA: TGTGCCAGTAGCTCGGGACACCGTTACGAGCAGTACTTC. It specifies CASSSGHRYEQYF.